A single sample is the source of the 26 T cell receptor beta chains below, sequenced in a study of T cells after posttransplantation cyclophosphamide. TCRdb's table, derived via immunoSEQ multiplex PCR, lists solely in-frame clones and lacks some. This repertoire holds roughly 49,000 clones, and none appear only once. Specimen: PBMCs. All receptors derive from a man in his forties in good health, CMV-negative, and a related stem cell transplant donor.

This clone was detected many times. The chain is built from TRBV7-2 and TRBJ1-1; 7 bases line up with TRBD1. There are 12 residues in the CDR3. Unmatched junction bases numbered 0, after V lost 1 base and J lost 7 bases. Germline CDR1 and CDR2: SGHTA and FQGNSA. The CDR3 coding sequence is TGTGCCAGCAGCTTAGGACAGGGTGAAGCTTTCTTT. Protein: CASSLGQGEAFF.

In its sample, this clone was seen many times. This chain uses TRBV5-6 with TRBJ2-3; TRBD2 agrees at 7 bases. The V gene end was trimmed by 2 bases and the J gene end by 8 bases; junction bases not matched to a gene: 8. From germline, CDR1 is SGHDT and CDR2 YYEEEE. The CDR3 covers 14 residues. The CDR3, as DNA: TGTGCCAGCAGCTTAGCGGGAACCAGGCCTACGCAGTATTTT. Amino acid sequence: CASSLAGTRPTQYF.

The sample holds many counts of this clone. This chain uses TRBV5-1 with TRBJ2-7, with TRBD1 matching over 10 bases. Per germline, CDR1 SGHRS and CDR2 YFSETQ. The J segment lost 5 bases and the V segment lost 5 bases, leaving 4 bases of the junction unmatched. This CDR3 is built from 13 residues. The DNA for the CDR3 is TGCGCCAGCAGGCGGGACAGGGGTCACGAGCAGTACTTC. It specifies CASRRDRGHEQYF.

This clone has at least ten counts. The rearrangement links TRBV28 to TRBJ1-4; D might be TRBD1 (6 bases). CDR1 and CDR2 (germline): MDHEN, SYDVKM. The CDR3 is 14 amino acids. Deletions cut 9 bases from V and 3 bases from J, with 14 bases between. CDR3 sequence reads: CASYPQGPNEKLFF. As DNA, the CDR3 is TGTGCCAGTTACCCACAGGGACCTAATGAAAAACTGTTTTTT.

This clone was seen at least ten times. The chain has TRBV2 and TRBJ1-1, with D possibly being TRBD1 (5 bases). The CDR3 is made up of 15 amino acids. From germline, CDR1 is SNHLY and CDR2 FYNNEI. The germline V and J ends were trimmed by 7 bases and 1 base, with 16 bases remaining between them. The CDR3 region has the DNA TGTGCCAGCACACGGGAGATAGGGGAGAACACTGAAGCTTTCTTT. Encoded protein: CASTREIGENTEAFF.

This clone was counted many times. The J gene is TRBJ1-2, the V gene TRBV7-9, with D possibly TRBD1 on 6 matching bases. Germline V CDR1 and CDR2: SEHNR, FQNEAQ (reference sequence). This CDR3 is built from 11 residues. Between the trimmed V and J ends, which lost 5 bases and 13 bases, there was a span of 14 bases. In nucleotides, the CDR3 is TGTGCCAGCAGCCCGGGGGGCGGTGTCACCTTC. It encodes CASSPGGGVTF.

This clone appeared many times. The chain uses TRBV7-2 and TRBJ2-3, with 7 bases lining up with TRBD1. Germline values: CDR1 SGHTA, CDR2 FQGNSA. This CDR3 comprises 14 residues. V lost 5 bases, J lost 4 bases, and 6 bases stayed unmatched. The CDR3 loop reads CASSIGQASDTQYF. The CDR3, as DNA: TGTGCCAGCAGCATCGGACAGGCGTCAGATACGCAGTATTTT.

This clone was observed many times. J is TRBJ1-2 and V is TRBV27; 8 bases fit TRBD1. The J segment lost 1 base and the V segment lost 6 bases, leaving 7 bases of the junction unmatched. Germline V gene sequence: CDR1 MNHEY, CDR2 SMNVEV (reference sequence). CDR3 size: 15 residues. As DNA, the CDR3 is TGTGCCAGCAGCCCCGTTACAGGGGGTAACTATGGCTACACCTTC. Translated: CASSPVTGGNYGYTF.

CDR3: CASSFGTGHEKLFF. The CDR3 DNA is TGTGCCAGCAGTTTCGGGACAGGGCATGAAAAACTGTTTTTT. The chain carries TRBV6-1 and TRBJ1-4, with TRBD1 matching 9 bases. This CDR3 is built from 14 residues. The germline V gene has CDR1 MNHNS and CDR2 SASEGT. J lost 6 bases, V lost 5 bases, and 4 bases had no gene match.

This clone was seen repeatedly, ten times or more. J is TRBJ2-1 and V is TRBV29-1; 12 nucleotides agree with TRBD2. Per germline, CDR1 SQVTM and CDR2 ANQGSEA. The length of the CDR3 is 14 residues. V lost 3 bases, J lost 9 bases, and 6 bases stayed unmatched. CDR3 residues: CSVELAGGLGEQFF. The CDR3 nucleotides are TGCAGCGTTGAGCTAGCGGGAGGGCTTGGTGAGCAGTTCTTC.

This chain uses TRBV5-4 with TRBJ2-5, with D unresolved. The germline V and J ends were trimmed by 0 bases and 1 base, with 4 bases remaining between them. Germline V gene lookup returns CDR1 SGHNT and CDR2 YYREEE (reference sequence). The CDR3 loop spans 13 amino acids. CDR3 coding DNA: TGTGCCAGCAGCTTGGCCTCCCAAGAGACCCAGTACTTC. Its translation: CASSLASQETQYF.

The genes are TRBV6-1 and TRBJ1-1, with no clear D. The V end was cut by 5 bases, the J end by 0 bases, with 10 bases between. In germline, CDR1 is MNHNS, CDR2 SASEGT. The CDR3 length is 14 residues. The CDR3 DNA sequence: TGTGCCAGCAGTCCAGACGGGATGAACACTGAAGCTTTCTTT. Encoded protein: CASSPDGMNTEAFF.

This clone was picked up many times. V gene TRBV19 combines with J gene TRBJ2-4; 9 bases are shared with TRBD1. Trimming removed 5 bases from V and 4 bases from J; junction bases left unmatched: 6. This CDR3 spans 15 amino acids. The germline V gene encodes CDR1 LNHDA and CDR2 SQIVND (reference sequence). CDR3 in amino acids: CASSPRGTGKNIQYF. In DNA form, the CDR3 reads TGTGCCAGTAGTCCACGTGGGACAGGGAAAAACATTCAGTACTTC.

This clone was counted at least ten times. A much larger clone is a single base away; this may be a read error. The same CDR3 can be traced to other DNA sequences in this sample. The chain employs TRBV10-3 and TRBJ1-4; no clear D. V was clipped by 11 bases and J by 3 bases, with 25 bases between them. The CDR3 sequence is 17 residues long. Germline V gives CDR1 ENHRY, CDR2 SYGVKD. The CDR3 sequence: CAVSRRASDGPNEKLFF. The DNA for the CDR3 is TGTGCCGTAAGCCGAAGAGCCTCCGATGGTCCTAATGAAAAACTGTTTTTT.

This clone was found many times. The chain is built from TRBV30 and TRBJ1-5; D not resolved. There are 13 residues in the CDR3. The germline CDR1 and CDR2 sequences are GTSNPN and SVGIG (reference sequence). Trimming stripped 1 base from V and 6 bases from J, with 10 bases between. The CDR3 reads CAWSGTVGQPQHF. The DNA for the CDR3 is TGTGCCTGGAGTGGGACTGTGGGTCAGCCCCAGCATTTT.

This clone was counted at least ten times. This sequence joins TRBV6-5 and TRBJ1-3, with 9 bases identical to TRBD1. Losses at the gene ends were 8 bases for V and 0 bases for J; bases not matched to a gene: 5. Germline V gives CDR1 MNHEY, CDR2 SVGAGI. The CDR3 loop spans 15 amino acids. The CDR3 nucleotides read TGTGCCAGCGGCCGACAGGGGGACTCTGGAAACACCATATATTTT. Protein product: CASGRQGDSGNTIYF.

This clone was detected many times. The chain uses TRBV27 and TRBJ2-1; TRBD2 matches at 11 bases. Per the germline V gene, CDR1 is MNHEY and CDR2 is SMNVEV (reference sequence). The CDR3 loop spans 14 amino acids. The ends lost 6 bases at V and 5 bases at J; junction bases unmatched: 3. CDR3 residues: CASRGLAVHNEQFF. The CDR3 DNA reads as TGTGCCAGCAGGGGACTAGCGGTCCACAATGAGCAGTTCTTC.

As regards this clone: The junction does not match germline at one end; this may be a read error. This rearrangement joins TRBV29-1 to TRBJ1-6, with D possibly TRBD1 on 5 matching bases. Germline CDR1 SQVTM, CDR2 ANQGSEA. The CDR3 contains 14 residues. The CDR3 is CSARTGVANSPLHF. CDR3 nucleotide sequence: TGCAGCGCTAGGACGGGGGTCGCTAATTCCCCCCTCCACTTT. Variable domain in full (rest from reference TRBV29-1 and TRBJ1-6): SAVISQKPSRDICQRGTSLTIQCQVDSQVTMMFWYRQQPGQSLTLIATANQGSEATYESGFVIDKFPISRPNLTFSTLTVSNMSPEDSSIYLCSARTGVANSPLHFGNGTRLTVT.

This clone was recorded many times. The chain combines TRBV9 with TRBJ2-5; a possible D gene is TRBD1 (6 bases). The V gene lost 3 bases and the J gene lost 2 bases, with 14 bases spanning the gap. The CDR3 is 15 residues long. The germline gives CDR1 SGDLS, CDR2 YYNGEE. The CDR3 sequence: CASSAPGHIQETQYF. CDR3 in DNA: TGTGCCAGCAGCGCTCCGGGACATATACAAGAGACCCAGTACTTC. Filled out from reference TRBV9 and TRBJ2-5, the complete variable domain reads DSGVTQTPKHLITATGQRVTLRCSPRSGDLSVYWYQQSLDQGLQFLIQYYNGEERAKGNILERFSAQQFPDLHSELNLSSLELGDSALYFCASSAPGHIQETQYFGPGTRLLVL.

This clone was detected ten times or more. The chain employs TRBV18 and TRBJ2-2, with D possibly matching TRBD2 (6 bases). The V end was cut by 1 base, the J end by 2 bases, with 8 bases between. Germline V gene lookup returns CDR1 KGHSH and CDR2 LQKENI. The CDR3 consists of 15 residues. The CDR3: CASSPRRENTGELFF. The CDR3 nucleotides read TGTGCCAGCTCACCACGGAGGGAAAACACCGGGGAGCTGTTTTTT. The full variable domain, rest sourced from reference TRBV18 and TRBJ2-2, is NAGVMQNPRHLVRRRGQEARLRCSPMKGHSHVYWYRQLPEEGLKFMVYLQKENIIDESGMPKERFSAEFPKEGPSILRIQQVVRGDSAAYFCASSPRRENTGELFFGEGSRLTVL.

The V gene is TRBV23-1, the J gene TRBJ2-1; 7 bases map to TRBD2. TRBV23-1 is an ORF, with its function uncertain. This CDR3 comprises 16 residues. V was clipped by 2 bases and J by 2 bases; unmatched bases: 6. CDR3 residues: CASSQKKGTTYNEQFF. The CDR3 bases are TGCGCCAGCAGTCAAAAGAAAGGGACTACCTACAATGAGCAGTTCTTC.

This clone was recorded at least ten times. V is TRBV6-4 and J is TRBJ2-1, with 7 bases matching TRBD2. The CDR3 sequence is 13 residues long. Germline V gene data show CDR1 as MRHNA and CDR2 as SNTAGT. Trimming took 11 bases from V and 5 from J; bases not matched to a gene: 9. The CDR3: CAGWGGRNNEQFF. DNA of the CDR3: TGTGCCGGCTGGGGGGGACGGAACAATGAGCAGTTCTTC.

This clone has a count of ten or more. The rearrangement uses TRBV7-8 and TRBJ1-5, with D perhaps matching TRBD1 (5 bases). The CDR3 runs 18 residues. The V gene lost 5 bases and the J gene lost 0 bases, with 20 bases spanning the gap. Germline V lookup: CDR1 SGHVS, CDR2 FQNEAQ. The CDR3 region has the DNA TGTGCCAGCAGCCCGATTAGGGGTAACATCATTAGCAATCAGCCCCAGCATTTT. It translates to CASSPIRGNIISNQPQHF.

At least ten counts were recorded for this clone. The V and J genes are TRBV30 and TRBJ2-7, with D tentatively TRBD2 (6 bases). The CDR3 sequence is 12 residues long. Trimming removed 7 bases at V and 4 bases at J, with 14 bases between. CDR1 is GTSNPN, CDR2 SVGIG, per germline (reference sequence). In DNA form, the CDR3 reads TGTGCCTTGGGAGGCATTGGGTACGAGCAGTACTTC. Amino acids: CALGGIGYEQYF.

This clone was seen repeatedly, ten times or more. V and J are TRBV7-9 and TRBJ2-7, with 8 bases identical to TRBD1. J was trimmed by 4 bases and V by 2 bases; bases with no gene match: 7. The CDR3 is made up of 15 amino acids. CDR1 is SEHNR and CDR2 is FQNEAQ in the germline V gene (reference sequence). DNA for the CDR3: TGTGCCAGCAGCTTACTTCAGAGGACAGGGTACGAGCAGTACTTC. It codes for CASSLLQRTGYEQYF. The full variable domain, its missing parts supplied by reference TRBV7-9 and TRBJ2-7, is DTGVSQNPRHKITKRGQNVTFRCDPISEHNRLYWYRQTLGQGPEFLTYFQNEAQLEKSRLLSDRFSAERPKGSFSTLEIQRTEQGDSAMYLCASSLLQRTGYEQYFGPGTRLTVT.

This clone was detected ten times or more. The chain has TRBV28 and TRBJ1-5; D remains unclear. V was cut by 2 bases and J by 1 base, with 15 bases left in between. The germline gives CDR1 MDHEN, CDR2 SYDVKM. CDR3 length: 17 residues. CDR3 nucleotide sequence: TGTGCCAGCAGTTTAAGCTTCGGGGAATTCAGCAATCAGCCCCAGCATTTT. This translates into CASSLSFGEFSNQPQHF.